Presented here are 26 T cell receptor beta chains from one specimen sequenced in a study of cytomegalovirus exposure and HLA in healthy donors (dated by TCRdb to 2015 to 2018). Library preparation employed the immunoSEQ multiplex PCR assay. For the multiplex PCR, a mixture combining 60 forward primers for TCR Vbeta segments and 13 reverse primers for TCR Jbeta segments was used. The table was pulled from immuneACCESS by TCRdb, which kept in-frame rearrangements only. Such tables lose some clones; where checked, under half of the loss comes from unresolved V genes, and the rest has no known cause. This sample is represented by 150,000 to 200,000 clones; almost 80% of them were singletons. The ten top clones hold approximately 0.89% of the sample. Specimen: PBMCs. The receptors shown here come from a woman between 45 and 65 years old in good health and CMV-seropositive.

This clone was observed a handful of times. This chain joins TRBV2 and TRBJ1-1; D is perhaps TRBD1 (5 bases). The CDR3 has 10 residues. V lost 6 bases to trimming and J lost 8 bases, with 7 bases between them. Germline CDR1 SNHLY, CDR2 FYNNEI. The CDR3 coding sequence is TGTGCCAGCAGGGGACTGGAAGCTTTCTTT. The encoded protein is CASRGLEAFF. The full variable domain, with the rest looked up from reference TRBV2 and TRBJ1-1, is EPEVTQTPSHQVTQMGQEVILRCVPISNHLYFYWYRQILGQKVEFLVSFYNNEISEKSEIFDDQFSVERPDGSNFTLKIRSTKLEDSAMYFCASRGLEAFFGQGTRLTVV.

The chain couples TRBV28 to TRBJ1-2; 9 bases map to TRBD1. Germline V lookup: CDR1 MDHEN, CDR2 SYDVKM. The V segment lost 2 bases and the J segment 4 bases; nucleotides outside the gene matches: 2. This CDR3 has 14 residues. The CDR3 DNA sequence: TGTGCCAGCAGTTTAACGGGACAGGGCTATGGCTACACCTTC. Its translation: CASSLTGQGYGYTF.

The V and J genes are TRBV6-5 and TRBJ1-5; TRBD1 matches 8 bases. This CDR3 spans 13 amino acids. The junction had 6 bases not matched to a gene; V was cut back by 10 bases and J by 4 bases. CDR1 is MNHEY and CDR2 is SVGAGI in the germline V gene. CDR3 in amino acids: CAIPNRGNQPQHF. The CDR3 bases are TGTGCCATCCCCAACAGGGGGAATCAGCCCCAGCATTTT.

This rearrangement joins TRBV2 to TRBJ2-2, with a weak D call TRBD2 (6 bases). The V gene's germline CDR1 is SNHLY and CDR2 FYNNEI. V was cut by 6 bases and J by 2 bases, with 16 bases left in between. The CDR3 runs to 16 residues. The CDR3 sequence is CASSRLDPINTGELFF. The CDR3 DNA reads TGTGCCAGCAGCCGACTAGACCCCATTAACACCGGGGAGCTGTTTTTT.

This clone was seen once. This chain uses TRBV2 with TRBJ2-7; possibly TRBD1 for D (5 bases). The CDR3 covers 12 residues. The germline CDR1 and CDR2 sequences are SNHLY and FYNNEI. V was pared by 6 bases and J by 0 bases, with 6 bases between. The CDR3 DNA sequence: TGTGCCAGCAGGACAGACTCCTACGAGCAGTACTTC. Protein: CASRTDSYEQYF.

The chain carries TRBV6-1 and TRBJ1-2; a weak D match, TRBD1 (5 bases). The germline V gene encodes CDR1 MNHNS and CDR2 SASEGT. There are 13 residues in the CDR3. Between the trimmed V and J ends, which lost 1 base and 4 bases, there was a span of 7 bases. The CDR3 DNA is TGTGCCAGCAGTGAAGGACAGCTCTATGGCTACACCTTC. Its protein product is CASSEGQLYGYTF.

This chain joins TRBV28 and TRBJ2-5, with D possibly being TRBD2 (7 bases). The CDR3 sequence is 14 residues long. Trimming took off 6 bases at V and 6 bases at J, with 17 bases between the two ends. CDR1 MDHEN and CDR2 SYDVKM come from the germline V gene. DNA for the CDR3: TGTGCCAGCAGCCGCTTGGGGGGGGCGAAGACCCAGTACTTC. Amino acids: CASSRLGGAKTQYF.

The chain is built from TRBV7-9 and TRBJ2-1, with TRBD1 identical over 7 bases. The CDR3 runs 15 residues. Losses at the gene ends were 6 bases for V and 3 bases for J; bases not matched to a gene: 8. Germline V gene sequence: CDR1 SEHNR, CDR2 FQNEAQ (reference sequence). CDR3 coding DNA: TGTGCCAGCAGTGGAGCCCGGGACAGCTACAATGAGCAGTTCTTC. Amino acid sequence: CASSGARDSYNEQFF.

As for this clone: An end of the junction does not agree with germline; a read error may underlie this. The V and J genes are TRBV5-4 and TRBJ1-1; 12 nucleotides line up with TRBD1. The CDR3 sequence is 17 residues long. The germline V gene encodes CDR1 SGHNT and CDR2 YYREEE (reference sequence). The CDR3 DNA reads TGTGCCAGCAGTTTGGGTCCGGGACAGGGGGCGCTCACTGAAGCTTTCTTT. It translates to CASSLGPGQGALTEAFF.

The chain has TRBV4-2 and TRBJ2-3; 8 nucleotides match TRBD2. The junction had 7 bases not matched to a gene; V was cut back by 5 bases and J by 6 bases. Germline lookup yields CDR1 LGHNA and CDR2 YNFKEQ. This CDR3 is built from 14 residues. The CDR3 DNA sequence: TGTGCCAGCAGCTCGGGAGGGGGTAAGGATACGCAGTATTTT. Amino acid sequence: CASSSGGGKDTQYF.

The CDR3, as DNA: TGCGCCAGCAGCCAAACAGTGACAGGGACTTTTTCTTCACCCCTCCACTTT. It specifies CASSQTVTGTFSSPLHF. The chain combines TRBV4-1 with TRBJ1-6; 7 nucleotides align to TRBD1. Germline-derived CDR1 and CDR2 are MGHRA and YSYEKL. The CDR3 sequence is 17 residues long. V lost 2 bases to trimming and J lost 9 bases; unmatched junction nucleotides: 13.

This sequence joins TRBV10-3 and TRBJ1-5; TRBD1 matches 10 bases. The CDR3 has 17 amino acids. J lost 8 bases, V lost 0 bases, and 10 bases had no gene match. The germline V gene encodes CDR1 ENHRY and CDR2 SYGVKD. The CDR3, as DNA: TGTGCCATCAGTGAGTCGCGACAGGGGGCCTCAACGGAGCCCCAGCATTTT. This translates into CAISESRQGASTEPQHF.

The chain combines TRBV4-1 with TRBJ2-3, with 12 positions matching TRBD2. J lost 4 bases, V lost 0 bases, and 5 bases had no gene match. The CDR3 totals 17 residues. Germline CDR1 MGHRA, CDR2 YSYEKL. DNA for the CDR3: TGCGCCAGCAGCCAAGATTTGACTAGCGGGGGATCAGATACGCAGTATTTT. Protein: CASSQDLTSGGSDTQYF.

This clone appeared a few times. The chain has TRBV7-9 and TRBJ2-1, with no clear D. Germline V gene data show CDR1 as SEHNR and CDR2 as FQNEAQ (reference sequence). V lost 5 bases to trimming and J lost 2 bases, with 10 bases between them. This CDR3 comprises 14 residues. Here the CDR3 reads CASSVSLTYNEQFF. The CDR3 DNA follows: TGTGCCAGCAGCGTATCACTAACCTACAATGAGCAGTTCTTC.

The chain couples TRBV9 to TRBJ2-1; TRBD2 aligns across 8 bases. This CDR3 comprises 17 residues. Germline V gives CDR1 SGDLS, CDR2 YYNGEE. Trimming removed 0 bases from V and 0 bases from J; junction bases left unmatched: 5. DNA for the CDR3: TGTGCCAGCAGCGTAGACGGCGGGAGGTCCTCCTACAATGAGCAGTTCTTC. It is translated as CASSVDGGRSSYNEQFF.

The chain employs TRBV7-8 and TRBJ2-7; D might be TRBD1 (6 bases). This CDR3 has 12 residues. The germline V and J ends were trimmed by 2 bases and 6 bases, with 8 bases remaining between them. Germline CDR1 SGHVS, CDR2 FQNEAQ. The CDR3 loop is CASSLPGAEQYF. DNA of the CDR3: TGTGCCAGCAGCTTACCAGGGGCCGAGCAGTACTTC. The variable domain in full, completed from reference TRBV7-8 and TRBJ2-7, reads GAGVSQSPRYKVAKRGQDVALRCDPISGHVSLFWYQQALGQGPEFLTYFQNEAQLDKSGLPSDRFFAERPEGSVSTLKIQRTQQEDSAVYLCASSLPGAEQYFGPGTRLTVT.

This chain connects TRBV11-3 to TRBJ2-7, with 7 bases that match TRBD1. The V gene end was trimmed by 0 bases and the J gene end by 12 bases; junction bases not matched to a gene: 8. CDR3 size: 13 residues. From germline, CDR1 is SGHNT and CDR2 YENEEA. CDR3 amino acids: CASSLDRWDRMYF. The CDR3 coding sequence is TGTGCCAGCAGCTTAGATCGCTGGGACAGAATGTACTTC.

This clone was seen a single time. This rearrangement joins TRBV4-3 to TRBJ2-7; D is unresolved. V was shortened by 2 bases and J by 2 bases, with 7 bases between the two germline ends. The CDR3 spans 13 residues. Germline CDR1 LGHNA, CDR2 YSLEER. The CDR3 loop reads CASSQQTTYEQYF. The CDR3 DNA is TGCGCCAGCAGCCAACAAACAACCTACGAGCAGTACTTC.

V and J are TRBV5-1 and TRBJ2-5; 10 bases map to TRBD1. This CDR3 region has 15 residues. Trimming took 4 bases from V and 5 from J; bases not matched to a gene: 8. The V gene's germline CDR1 is SGHRS and CDR2 YFSETQ. The CDR3 DNA is TGCGCCAGCAGCATTATGACAGGGGGCGGGGAGACCCAGTACTTC. Translated: CASSIMTGGGETQYF.

This clone was seen a single time. V is TRBV6-5 and J is TRBJ2-7, with TRBD2 as a possible D gene (5 bases). Germline CDR1 and CDR2: MNHEY and SVGAGI. V gave up 5 bases and J gave up 3 bases, with 17 bases separating them. The CDR3 loop spans 15 amino acids. In DNA form, the CDR3 reads TGTGCCAGCAGTCCCCCCGGGGTCAGACACTACGAGCAGTACTTC. Its protein product is CASSPPGVRHYEQYF.

This sequence joins TRBV2 and TRBJ1-6; the match to TRBD1 covers 9 bases. Trimming at V came to 7 bases and at J to 10 bases, leaving 11 bases not matched to a gene. Germline CDR1 and CDR2: SNHLY and FYNNEI. The CDR3 contains 15 residues. The CDR3 sequence is CASIRQGGNGSPLHF. CDR3 sequence (DNA): TGTGCCAGCATACGACAGGGGGGAAATGGCTCACCCCTCCACTTT.

J is TRBJ2-3 and V is TRBV2, with D possibly matching TRBD2 (5 bases). CDR3 length: 17 residues. The germline gives CDR1 SNHLY, CDR2 FYNNEI. Trimming stripped 4 bases from V and 2 bases from J, with 19 bases between. The DNA for the CDR3 is TGTGCCAGCAGTGCCCCCCTCGGACTGGAAATCACAGATACGCAGTATTTT. Translating gives CASSAPLGLEITDTQYF.

V gene TRBV28 combines with J gene TRBJ1-1; D uncertain. CDR3 length equals 16 residues. From germline, CDR1 is MDHEN and CDR2 SYDVKM. V lost 5 bases and J 5 bases, leaving 21 bases between the germline ends. DNA for the CDR3: TGTGCCAGCAGTACCTCAAGGGAGGGCTTTGTTACTGAAGCTTTCTTT. Its protein is CASSTSREGFVTEAFF.

The rearrangement uses TRBV5-1 and TRBJ1-6, with TRBD1 matching over 8 bases. Germline CDR1 SGHRS, CDR2 YFSETQ. The J segment lost 7 bases and the V segment lost 4 bases, leaving 7 bases of the junction unmatched. The length of the CDR3 is 15 residues. The CDR3 is CASSPMDRVNSPLHF. Written as DNA, the CDR3 is TGCGCCAGCAGCCCGATGGACAGGGTGAATTCACCCCTCCACTTT.

This chain connects TRBV10-3 to TRBJ2-7; 9 bases agree with TRBD2. Germline V CDR1 and CDR2: ENHRY, SYGVKD. Unmatched junction bases numbered 8, after V lost 9 bases and J lost 2 bases. This CDR3 contains 14 residues. CDR3 region: CAISSGSGAYEQYF. In DNA form, the CDR3 reads TGTGCCATAAGTAGCGGGAGTGGCGCCTACGAGCAGTACTTC.

The rearrangement uses TRBV5-1 and TRBJ1-2; the D gene is possibly TRBD1 (5 bases). The germline CDR1 and CDR2 sequences are SGHRS and YFSETQ. This CDR3 contains 15 residues. V was cut by 0 bases and J by 2 bases, with 11 bases left in between. The CDR3 region is CASSLAGGVNYGYTF. DNA for the CDR3: TGCGCCAGCAGCTTGGCCGGGGGGGTAAACTATGGCTACACCTTC.